This T cell receptor beta chain was captured in a study of shared clonotypes between healthy human individuals. Genomic DNA from each subset was divided evenly over several immunoSEQ plates. Data came from immunoSEQ multiplex PCR; TCRdb stores just in-frame clones and leaves some out. This table has a few million clones, more than 80% appearing once. Germline CDR1 is SQVTM and CDR2 is ANQGSEA. After removal of 7 bases from V and 6 bases from J, the junction contained 10 bases not matched to a gene. The CDR3 contains 14 residues. The clonotype comes from a young man in good health. Some clones in this sample may be carry-over from other donors' samples. The chain combines TRBV29-1 with TRBJ2-1, with 9 bases identical to TRBD1. Sequenced: naive CD4+ T cells from PBMCs. Subset noted: CD45RA+ positively selected. For the CDR3, the DNA is TGCAGCGCCCCGAGGGGACAGGGAAGCAATGAGCAGTTCTTC. It specifies CSAPRGQGSNEQFF.